This TCR beta chain came from a study of cytotoxic CD8 clonotypes in ibrutinib-treated CLL. About the research overall: Partial response occurred in 24 patients and complete response in 2; at median approximately 70 months, roughly 14 remained remitted and approximately twelve progressed. Study-wide results and limits: Among the clonotypes, public ones were uncommon and contracted or held stable on treatment. Baseline-level clonality went beyond age-matched healthy donors and moved in step with circulating CD8+ T-cell counts.

As concerns this clone: Its antigen is not identified.

The CDR3 has 15 residues. Looked up from germline, CDR1 is SEHNR and CDR2 is FQNEAQ (reference sequence). Trimming removed 4 bases from V and 9 bases from J; junction bases left unmatched: 12. Assay: immunoSEQ multiplex PCR; the TCRdb copy retains only in-frame clones and omits some. The table has 55,000 to 80,000 clones, 90% seen once. The receptor's source is a human donor with chronic lymphocytic leukemia. This specimen was PBMCs, taken after 12 months of ibrutinib treatment. This sequence joins TRBV7-9 and TRBJ2-1, with TRBD2 matching 7 bases. In nucleotides, the CDR3 is TGTGCCAGCAGCTCCCCGGGACTAAGGGCGAGTGAGCAGTTCTTC. Protein: CASSSPGLRASEQFF.